Following are 19 T cell receptor beta chains from one sample sequenced in a study of high-grade serous ovarian cancer treatment subgroups. Tumor samples were taken before definitive surgery or chemotherapy. Sequencing used immunoSEQ multiplex PCR; TCRdb keeps in-frame clones, though not all of them. The table shows some 2,400 clones, with 75% occurring only once. Sequenced sample: tumor tissue. The origin of the receptors is a human donor with high-grade serous ovarian cancer.

This chain links TRBV5-1 with TRBJ2-2, with 12 bases aligning to TRBD2. The V segment lost 0 bases and the J segment 5 bases; nucleotides outside the gene matches: 8. The CDR3 loop spans 18 amino acids. CDR1 and CDR2 from the germline V gene are SGHRS and YFSETQ. In DNA form, the CDR3 reads TGCGCCAGCAGCTTGGAAGCTAGCGGGGGGGCCGGAACCGGGGAGCTGTTTTTT. This encodes CASSLEASGGAGTGELFF.

The rearrangement links TRBV7-9 to TRBJ1-6; D is ambiguous. The CDR3 is made up of 12 amino acids. V lost 2 bases and J lost 8, with 4 bases in between. Germline CDR1 SEHNR, CDR2 FQNEAQ (reference sequence). The CDR3 DNA is TGTGCCAGCAGCTTAAGTGATTCACCCCTCCACTTT. Amino acid sequence: CASSLSDSPLHF.

The J gene is TRBJ1-1, the V gene TRBV7-6; D is ambiguous. From germline, CDR1 is SGHVS and CDR2 FNYEAQ. This CDR3 comprises 14 residues. The V end was cut by 3 bases, the J end by 6 bases, with 14 bases between. The CDR3 region has the DNA TGTGCCAGCAGCTTGTCCGATCTGAATCCTGAAGCTTTCTTT. Protein sequence: CASSLSDLNPEAFF.

This clone was detected once. The rearrangement links TRBV5-4 to TRBJ2-7, with D possibly being TRBD2 (6 bases). The V end was cut by 6 bases, the J end by 0 bases, with 19 bases between. This CDR3 is built from 16 residues. The germline gives CDR1 SGHNT, CDR2 YYREEE (reference sequence). Here the CDR3 reads CASTLGGRGSSYEQYF. For the CDR3, the DNA is TGTGCCAGCACCCTTGGTGGGCGGGGCAGCTCCTACGAGCAGTACTTC.

This chain links TRBV9 with TRBJ2-1; 7 bases fit TRBD1. This CDR3 region has 15 residues. V was pared by 0 bases and J by 8 bases, with 8 bases of the junction left unmatched. The germline CDR1 and CDR2 sequences are SGDLS and YYNGEE. For the CDR3, the DNA is TGTGCCAGCAGCGTAGATGGCAGGGGGTTTGATGAGCAGTTCTTC. Amino acid sequence: CASSVDGRGFDEQFF.

V and J are TRBV7-9 and TRBJ2-7; a weak D match, TRBD1 (5 bases). Germline CDR1 reads SEHNR; CDR2 reads FQNEAQ (reference sequence). The CDR3 runs to 14 residues. V was cut by 5 bases and J by 1 base, with 12 bases left in between. CDR3 nucleotides: TGTGCCAGCAGCCCCCGAGACAGATCCTACGAGCAGTACTTC. This sequence encodes CASSPRDRSYEQYF.

This chain connects TRBV4-1 to TRBJ2-3, with 9 bases identical to TRBD1. The CDR3 covers 17 residues. CDR1 and CDR2 (germline): MGHRA, YSYEKL. J lost 3 bases, V lost 0 bases, and 7 bases had no gene match. CDR3 nucleotide sequence: TGCGCCAGCAGCCAAGATGTGGGACAGGGAGGAACAGATACGCAGTATTTT. It codes for CASSQDVGQGGTDTQYF.

This clone has a single count. The chain employs TRBV7-6 and TRBJ2-2, with D unresolved. CDR1 and CDR2 from the germline V gene are SGHVS and FNYEAQ. The CDR3 contains 15 residues. V lost 0 bases and J 4 bases, leaving 9 bases between the germline ends. The CDR3 sequence is CASSLAGSATGELFF. CDR3 bases: TGTGCCAGCAGCTTAGCAGGGTCCGCCACCGGGGAGCTGTTTTTT.

The chain has TRBV7-8 and TRBJ1-5; maybe TRBD1 (6 bases). There are 15 residues in the CDR3. Germline CDR1 is SGHVS and CDR2 is FQNEAQ. V was shortened by 2 bases and J by 1 base, with 9 bases between the two germline ends. DNA of the CDR3: TGTGCCAGCAGCTTATCAGGGGCGAGCAATCAGCCCCAGCATTTT. Translation gives CASSLSGASNQPQHF.

This clone was picked up one time. This chain uses TRBV25-1 with TRBJ2-1, with 11 positions matching TRBD2. The J segment lost 8 bases and the V segment lost 2 bases, leaving 5 bases of the junction unmatched. This CDR3 is built from 15 residues. Germline V gene lookup returns CDR1 MGHDK and CDR2 SYGVNS. The CDR3 loop reads CASSEIAGGPDEQFF. The DNA of the CDR3 is TGTGCCAGCAGTGAAATAGCGGGGGGGCCCGATGAGCAGTTCTTC.

The rearrangement links TRBV6-6 to TRBJ1-5, with D unresolved. Trimming left V 4 bases short and J 4 bases short, with 5 bases between. The germline gives CDR1 MNHNY, CDR2 SVGAGI (reference sequence). The CDR3 runs 12 residues. For the CDR3, the DNA is TGTGCCAGCAGTTTCCTTAATCAGCCCCAGCATTTT. The encoded protein is CASSFLNQPQHF.

The chain carries TRBV28 and TRBJ1-2; 10 nucleotides line up with TRBD1. This CDR3 has 13 residues. Trimming cost V 6 bases and J 7 bases; bases outside gene matches: 5. Germline V lookup: CDR1 MDHEN, CDR2 SYDVKM. The CDR3 spells CASRTGTGAGYTF. In DNA, the CDR3 is TGTGCCAGCAGGACCGGGACAGGGGCTGGCTACACCTTC.

The J gene is TRBJ2-7, the V gene TRBV5-1; 9 bases match TRBD1. The germline V gene has CDR1 SGHRS and CDR2 YFSETQ. CDR3 length: 17 amino acids. J lost 4 bases, V lost 3 bases, and 14 bases had no gene match. This CDR3 reads CASSSLSSGQGRYEQYF. DNA for the CDR3: TGCGCCAGCAGCTCCCTCTCCTCGGGACAGGGTAGATACGAGCAGTACTTC. Complete variable domain (other parts from reference TRBV5-1 and TRBJ2-7): KAGVTQTPRYLIKTRGQQVTLSCSPISGHRSVSWYQQTPGQGLQFLFEYFSETQRNKGNFPGRFSGRQFSNSRSEMNVSTLELGDSALYLCASSSLSSGQGRYEQYFGPGTRLTVT.

V gene TRBV9 combines with J gene TRBJ2-1, with no clear D. Germline CDR1 reads SGDLS; CDR2 reads YYNGEE. The CDR3 totals 13 residues. V gave up 4 bases and J gave up 1 base, with 6 bases separating them. In nucleotides, the CDR3 is TGTGCCAGCAGCCGGTGGTCCTACAATGAGCAGTTCTTC. This sequence encodes CASSRWSYNEQFF.

The chain combines TRBV6-6 with TRBJ2-7; tentatively, D is TRBD1 or TRBD2 (5 bases each). In germline, CDR1 is MNHNY, CDR2 SVGAGI (reference sequence). Between the trimmed V and J ends, which lost 10 bases and 3 bases, there was a span of 19 bases. The CDR3 runs to 14 residues. The CDR3 region has the DNA TGTGCCACCACCGACGGGACGTTGGGCTACGAGCAGTACTTC. Amino acids: CATTDGTLGYEQYF.

In its sample, this clone was seen once. The V call is TRBV2, the J call TRBJ2-1, with a tentative D call TRBD2 (5 bases). This CDR3 has 14 residues. Germline lookup yields CDR1 SNHLY and CDR2 FYNNEI. Trimming stripped 6 bases from V and 5 bases from J, with 14 bases between. The CDR3 DNA follows: TGTGCCAGCAGCCCAGCGGATCTTAACAATGAGCAGTTCTTC. Translation: CASSPADLNNEQFF.

This rearrangement joins TRBV6-5 to TRBJ2-4; unclear D gene. CDR1 is MNHEY, CDR2 SVGAGI, per germline. The CDR3 extends over 15 amino acids. V dropped 6 bases and J dropped 3 bases, with 15 bases sitting between them. The CDR3 nucleotides read TGTGCCAGCAGAGACACGACGCTTAACAAAAACATTCAGTACTTC. Amino acids: CASRDTTLNKNIQYF.

The gene calls are TRBV30 and TRBJ1-2; D is unclear. CDR1 is GTSNPN and CDR2 is SVGIG in the germline V gene (reference sequence). V lost 4 bases to trimming and J lost 8 bases, with 14 bases between them. The CDR3 covers 12 residues. The CDR3 nucleotides read TGTGCCTGGACGCGGGGAGGCTACGGCTACACCTTC. Translation gives CAWTRGGYGYTF.

Only a few counts were recorded for this clone. CDR3 in DNA: TGTGCCACCAACCCGGGACTGGGGGCCTACGAGCAGTACTTC. Amino acids: CATNPGLGAYEQYF. The V gene is TRBV15, the J gene TRBJ2-7; D might be TRBD2 (6 bases). The CDR3 totals 14 residues. Trimming removed 7 bases from V and 2 bases from J, with 15 bases in between. Germline V gene lookup returns CDR1 LNHNV and CDR2 YYDKDF (reference sequence). The whole variable domain, remainder taken from reference TRBV15 and TRBJ2-7, is DAMVIQNPRYQVTQFGKPVTLSCSQTLNHNVMYWYQQKSSQAPKLLFHYYDKDFNNEADTPDNFQSRRPNTSFCFLDIRSPGLGDTAMYLCATNPGLGAYEQYFGPGTRLTVT.